One T cell receptor beta chain is described in this entry. Trimming cost V 6 bases and J 8 bases, with 13 bases left between them. Germline CDR1 SNHLY, CDR2 FYNNEI. The CDR3 covers 12 residues. This record comes from a study of T cell responses to AZD1222 COVID-19 vaccine. The method was immunoSEQ multiplex PCR; TCRdb's version includes in-frame clones alone and lacks a portion of them. The sample has some 180,000 clones, about nine tenths seen once. The chain joins TRBV2 to TRBJ1-2, with D tentatively TRBD1 (6 bases). Source: peripheral blood, taken 28 days after the second AZD1222 dose. This TCR derives from an adult who received the AZD1222 COVID-19 vaccine. CDR3 DNA: TGTGCCAGCAGGGGGGGGGCTGGCGGCTACACCTTC. It is translated as CASRGGAGGYTF.